The 2 T cell receptor beta chains listed next were all sequenced from one sample in a study of cytomegalovirus exposure and HLA in healthy donors. Use of 60 Vbeta and 13 Jbeta primers characterized the PCR. The repertoire was sequenced with immunoSEQ multiplex PCR; TCRdb's copy has only in-frame clones and lacks some. The sample has 100,000 to 150,000 clones, about 71% seen once; the top ten hold under 3%. Sequencing used PBMCs. These receptors came from a woman aged 55-69 years in good health and CMV-seropositive.

In its sample, this clone was seen a few times. This chain links TRBV18 with TRBJ1-1; 10 nucleotides match TRBD1. After removal of 0 bases from V and 3 bases from J, the junction contained 7 bases not matched to a gene. Per the germline V gene, CDR1 is KGHSH and CDR2 is LQKENI. This CDR3 has 17 residues. The CDR3 is CASSPPGQGIFDTEAFF. The CDR3 coding sequence is TGTGCCAGCTCACCACCGGGACAGGGGATTTTCGACACTGAAGCTTTCTTT. Complete variable domain (other parts from reference TRBV18 and TRBJ1-1): NAGVMQNPRHLVRRRGQEARLRCSPMKGHSHVYWYRQLPEEGLKFMVYLQKENIIDESGMPKERFSAEFPKEGPSILRIQQVVRGDSAAYFCASSPPGQGIFDTEAFFGQGTRLTVV.

Concerning this clone itself: An end of the junction does not agree with germline; a read error may underlie this. The V call is TRBV6-1, the J call TRBJ1-2; no reliable D call. From germline, CDR1 is MNHNS and CDR2 SASEGT. The CDR3 runs 13 residues. The CDR3 bases are TGTGCCGGCAGTGAGGTCGGGAGGGATGGCTACACCTTC. Its protein product is CAGSEVGRDGYTF.